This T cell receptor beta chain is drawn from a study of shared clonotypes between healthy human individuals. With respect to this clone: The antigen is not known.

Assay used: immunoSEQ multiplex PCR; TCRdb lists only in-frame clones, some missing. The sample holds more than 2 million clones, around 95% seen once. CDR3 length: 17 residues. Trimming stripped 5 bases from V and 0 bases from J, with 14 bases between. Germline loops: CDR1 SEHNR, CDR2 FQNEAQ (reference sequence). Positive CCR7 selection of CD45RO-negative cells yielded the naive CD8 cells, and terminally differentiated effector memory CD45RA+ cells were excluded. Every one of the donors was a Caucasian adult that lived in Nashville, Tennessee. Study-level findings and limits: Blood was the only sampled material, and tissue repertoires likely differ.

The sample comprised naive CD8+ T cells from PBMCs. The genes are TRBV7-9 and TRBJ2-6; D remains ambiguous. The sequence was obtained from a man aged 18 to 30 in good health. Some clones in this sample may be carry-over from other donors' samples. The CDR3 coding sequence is TGTGCCAGCAGCCTCCCCTCACGGCCCTCTGGGGCCAACGTCCTGACTTTC. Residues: CASSLPSRPSGANVLTF.